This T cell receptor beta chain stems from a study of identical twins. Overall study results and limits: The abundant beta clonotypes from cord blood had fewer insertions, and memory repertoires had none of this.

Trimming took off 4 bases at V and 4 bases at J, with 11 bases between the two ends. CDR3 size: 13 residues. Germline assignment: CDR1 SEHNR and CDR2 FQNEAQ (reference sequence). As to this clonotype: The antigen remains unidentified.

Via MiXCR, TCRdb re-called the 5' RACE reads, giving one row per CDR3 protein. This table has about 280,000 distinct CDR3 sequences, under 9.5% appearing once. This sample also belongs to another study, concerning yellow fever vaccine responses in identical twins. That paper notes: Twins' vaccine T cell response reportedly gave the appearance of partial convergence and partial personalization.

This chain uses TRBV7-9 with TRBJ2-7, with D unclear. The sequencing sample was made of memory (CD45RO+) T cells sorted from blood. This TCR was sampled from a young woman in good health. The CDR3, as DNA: TGTGCCAGCAGCTCCGACACTAAATACGAGCAGTACTTC. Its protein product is CASSSDTKYEQYF.